This T cell receptor (beta chain) stems from a study of blood T cell repertoires in COVID-19. TCRdb keeps only in-frame clones here, not all; method: immunoSEQ multiplex PCR. This sample has over 200,000 clones, with just under 85% found just once. The germline gives CDR1 SGHNT, CDR2 YYREEE (reference sequence). Trimming at V came to 0 bases and at J to 7 bases, leaving 9 bases not matched to a gene. The CDR3 covers 17 residues. Sequenced material: peripheral blood. This sequence joins TRBV5-4 and TRBJ2-1; 11 nucleotides align to TRBD2. The receptor was derived from a woman aged 50 to 65 with active or convalescent COVID-19. The CDR3 DNA reads TGTGCCAGCAGCTTGGTTAAAACTAGCGGGAGTACGAATGAGCAGTTCTTC. This translates into CASSLVKTSGSTNEQFF.